This T cell receptor (beta chain) was documented in a study of T-cell memory formation after mild COVID-19. Researchers used 5'RACE with constant-segment primers to make TCR alpha and TCR beta cDNA libraries that carry sample barcodes and UMIs. MiXCR was run by TCRdb on the 5' RACE reads, yielding one entry per CDR3 protein. The sample lists over 2,000 distinct CDR3 sequences; 70% to 85% were seen once. By share, this clonotype ranks as large. CDR1 SGHVS and CDR2 FNYEAQ come from the germline V gene. CDR3 length equals 13 residues. Trimming cost V 3 bases and J 3 bases, with 9 bases left between them.

The rearrangement uses TRBV7-6 and TRBJ2-7; D not resolved. This clonotype originated in an adult who had mild COVID-19 (a few samples of this study predate the infection). Cell type and time point are not known. Sample: PBMCs or a T cell subset sorted from them (not recorded which). CDR3 region: CASSFGSNYEQYF. The CDR3 coding sequence is TGTGCCAGCAGCTTTGGCAGTAACTACGAGCAGTACTTC.